The 29 T cell receptor beta chains given below trace back to one sample, sequenced in a study of T-cell reconstitution after alpha-beta-depleted transplantation in children. During its preparation, the TCRbeta library received unique molecular identifiers. Via MiXCR, TCRdb re-called the PCR reads, giving one row per CDR3 protein. The sample records approximately 240,000 distinct CDR3 sequences, around 9.7% being singletons. The specimen was PBMCs from the stem cell graft donor, collected from the stem cell graft. All receptors come from a human donor who donated a stem cell graft to a child with SCID.

This clonotype was seen ten or more times. This chain joins TRBV6-5 and TRBJ1-5; D might be TRBD1 (5 bases). CDR3 length: 13 residues. Trimming left V 4 bases short and J 6 bases short, with 10 bases between. Germline V gene data show CDR1 as MNHEY and CDR2 as SVGAGI. The CDR3 DNA is TGTGCCAGCAGTTCGGGTGGGGGTCAGCCCCAGCATTTT. Amino acid sequence: CASSSGGGQPQHF.

Ten or more counts support this clonotype. V usage is TRBV12-3 or TRBV12-4 and J usage is TRBJ1-5; D is unresolved. The CDR3 spans 14 residues. Trimming removed 2 bases from V and 2 bases from J, with 7 bases in between. In DNA form, the CDR3 reads TGTGCCAGCAGTTTAAGGTCGGGCAATCAGCCCCAGCATTTT. Amino acid sequence: CASSLRSGNQPQHF.

This clonotype was found many times. The chain recombines TRBV5-8 with TRBJ1-5; D might be TRBD1 (5 bases). The CDR3 is 16 residues long. CDR1 and CDR2 (germline): SGHTS, YDEGEE. Trimming took 4 bases from V and 7 from J, leaving 21 bases between them. Here the CDR3 reads CASSPVLGEEKQPQHF. CDR3 nucleotide sequence: TGTGCCAGCAGCCCTGTATTGGGGGAGGAAAAGCAGCCCCAGCATTTT.

The sample holds many counts of this clonotype. The gene calls are TRBV7-6 and TRBJ1-4, with TRBD1 matching 7 bases. Germline trimming cut 9 bases from V and 3 bases from J; bases unmatched to any gene: 7. CDR1 and CDR2 from the germline V gene are SGHVS and FNYEAQ. There are 14 residues in the CDR3. CDR3 sequence reads: CASAGGQPNEKLFF. The CDR3 region has the DNA TGTGCCAGTGCGGGGGGACAGCCTAATGAAAAACTGTTTTTT.

This clonotype was found many times. The rearrangement links TRBV20-1 to TRBJ1-1, with D unresolved. The CDR3 runs to 13 residues. V lost 6 bases to trimming and J lost 1 base, with 12 bases between them. Per the germline V gene, CDR1 is DFQATT and CDR2 is SNEGSKA (reference sequence). CDR3 DNA: TGCAGTGCCGCCCTAAATTGGAACACTGAAGCTTTCTTT. Protein product: CSAALNWNTEAFF.

This clonotype has at least ten counts. The J gene is TRBJ1-6, the V gene TRBV5-1; 7 nucleotides align to TRBD1. This CDR3 has 15 residues. J lost 10 bases, V lost 0 bases, and 7 bases had no gene match. In germline, CDR1 is SGHRS, CDR2 YFSETQ. CDR3 residues: CASSLARDSGSPLHF. The CDR3 DNA is TGCGCCAGCAGCTTGGCCCGGGACAGTGGCTCACCCCTCCACTTT. Full variable domain (remainder filled in from reference TRBV5-1 and TRBJ1-6): KAGVTQTPRYLIKTRGQQVTLSCSPISGHRSVSWYQQTPGQGLQFLFEYFSETQRNKGNFPGRFSGRQFSNSRSEMNVSTLELGDSALYLCASSLARDSGSPLHFGNGTRLTVT.

This clonotype was counted many times. This chain joins TRBV20-1 and TRBJ1-1; D ambiguous. Germline V lookup: CDR1 DFQATT, CDR2 SNEGSKA (reference sequence). V shed 2 bases and J shed 1 base, with 8 bases lying between them. The CDR3 is 13 amino acids. CDR3 loop: CSARTDENTEAFF. The DNA of the CDR3 is TGCAGTGCTAGAACGGACGAGAACACTGAAGCTTTCTTT.

This clonotype was detected many times. The V call is TRBV20-1, the J call TRBJ1-5, with D hard to call. Germline V gene lookup returns CDR1 DFQATT and CDR2 SNEGSKA (reference sequence). V was cut by 2 bases and J by 0 bases, with 8 bases left in between. This CDR3 comprises 14 residues. CDR3 DNA: TGCAGTGCTAGATTGGGGATTAGCAATCAGCCCCAGCATTTT. Translation: CSARLGISNQPQHF.

This clonotype was picked up many times. The chain combines TRBV5-5 with TRBJ1-5; no definite D call. The V and J ends lost 0 bases and 0 bases respectively, with 7 bases between them. Germline V gene lookup returns CDR1 SGHKS and CDR2 YYEKEE (reference sequence). The CDR3 spans 15 residues. CDR3 bases: TGTGCCAGCAGCTTGGAAGTTTATAGCAATCAGCCCCAGCATTTT. Amino acid sequence: CASSLEVYSNQPQHF.

This clonotype was seen at least ten times. The chain couples TRBV3-1 to TRBJ2-5; a possible D gene is TRBD1 (5 bases). V dropped 1 base and J dropped 3 bases, with 27 bases sitting between them. The length of the CDR3 is 20 residues. Germline lookup yields CDR1 LGHDT and CDR2 YNNKEL (reference sequence). Here the CDR3 reads CASSQVPVQDEHLREETQYF. CDR3 sequence (DNA): TGTGCCAGCAGCCAAGTCCCCGTGCAGGACGAACACCTCAGGGAAGAGACCCAGTACTTC.

This clonotype came up many times. V gene TRBV12-3 or TRBV12-4 combines with J gene TRBJ2-7; 8 nucleotides align to TRBD1. The trim removed 5 bases at V and 2 bases at J, leaving 8 bases unmatched. CDR3 length: 15 amino acids. Written as DNA, the CDR3 is TGTGCCAGCAGTATAGGGACAGGCCGGACCTACGAGCAGTACTTC. Amino acids: CASSIGTGRTYEQYF.

The table lists this clonotype with many counts. The chain recombines TRBV7-3 with TRBJ2-3; 10 bases align to TRBD2. Germline V gene lookup returns CDR1 SGHTA and CDR2 FQGTGA. The CDR3 consists of 16 residues. J gave up 1 base and V 5 bases, and 6 bases lay outside the gene matches. The CDR3 region is CASSLAGAPGTDTQYF. In DNA, the CDR3 is TGTGCCAGCAGCCTAGCGGGGGCGCCGGGCACAGATACGCAGTATTTT. The complete variable domain, with remaining parts taken from reference TRBV7-3 and TRBJ2-3, reads GAGVSQTPSNKVTEKGKYVELRCDPISGHTALYWYRQSLGQGPEFLIYFQGTGAADDSGLPNDRFFAVRPEGSVSTLKIQRTERGDSAVYLCASSLAGAPGTDTQYFGPGTRLTVL.

This clonotype was observed many times. V usage is TRBV4-1 and J usage is TRBJ1-1; 8 bases fit TRBD1. The V gene end was trimmed by 5 bases and the J gene end by 8 bases; junction bases not matched to a gene: 13. Germline V lookup: CDR1 MGHRA, CDR2 YSYEKL. The CDR3 is 15 residues long. The CDR3 DNA reads TGCGCCAGCAGCTATTCGACAGGGGCGCGGGTGGAAGCTTTCTTT. Its protein product is CASSYSTGARVEAFF.

V gene TRBV3-1 combines with J gene TRBJ1-1; 7 bases align to TRBD1. CDR1 LGHDT and CDR2 YNNKEL come from the germline V gene (reference sequence). The CDR3 consists of 14 residues. The junction had 10 bases not matched to a gene; V was cut back by 1 base and J by 11 bases. CDR3 residues: CASSQGRPTGKAFF. CDR3 coding DNA: TGTGCCAGCAGCCAAGGACGGCCGACAGGGAAGGCTTTCTTT.

This chain uses TRBV5-5 with TRBJ2-2; D unresolved. The V gene's germline CDR1 is SGHKS and CDR2 YYEKEE (reference sequence). This CDR3 contains 16 residues. Trimming pared 5 bases from V and 3 bases from J, leaving 17 bases between. For the CDR3, the DNA is TGTGCCAGCAGATTACAGTTCGCAACCGACACCGGGGAGCTGTTTTTT. It encodes CASRLQFATDTGELFF.

In its sample, this clonotype was seen many times. This chain connects TRBV28 to TRBJ1-5, with D tentatively TRBD1 (6 bases). This CDR3 region has 15 residues. V lost 3 bases to trimming and J lost 5 bases, with 14 bases between them. Germline loops: CDR1 MDHEN, CDR2 SYDVKM. The chain's CDR3 is CASSFIQGGYQPQHF. The CDR3, as DNA: TGTGCCAGCAGTTTTATACAGGGAGGGTATCAGCCCCAGCATTTT.

This clonotype was counted many times. The chain couples TRBV6-5 to TRBJ2-7, with no clear D. The CDR3 sequence is 14 residues long. Trimming shortened V by 4 bases and J by 0 bases, and 10 bases separated the two germline ends. Germline V CDR1 and CDR2: MNHEY, SVGAGI. CDR3 region: CASSFGAGSYEQYF. The DNA for the CDR3 is TGTGCCAGCAGTTTCGGCGCCGGCTCCTACGAGCAGTACTTC.

The sample holds many counts of this clonotype. V is TRBV5-1 and J is TRBJ2-5; 9 bases map to TRBD1. The length of the CDR3 is 14 residues. The V and J ends lost 3 bases and 5 bases, in that order; junction bases with no gene match: 5. In germline, CDR1 is SGHRS, CDR2 YFSETQ. CDR3 sequence (DNA): TGCGCCAGCAGCTCAGGACAGGGGATGGAGACCCAGTACTTC. Residues: CASSSGQGMETQYF.

This clonotype was recorded many times. The gene calls are TRBV7-9 and TRBJ2-3; possible D gene TRBD1, 6 bases. The V end was cut by 5 bases, the J end by 1 base, with 16 bases between. The CDR3 sequence is 16 residues long. Per germline, CDR1 SEHNR and CDR2 FQNEAQ (reference sequence). The CDR3 region is CASSGTGRKGTDTQYF. The CDR3 DNA reads TGTGCCAGCAGCGGAACAGGGCGGAAGGGCACAGATACGCAGTATTTT.

This clonotype was recorded many times. The chain links TRBV12-3 or TRBV12-4 to TRBJ2-1; 8 nucleotides align to TRBD1. CDR3 length equals 11 residues. V gave up 6 bases and J gave up 14 bases; unmatched junction bases: 6. The CDR3 DNA is TGTGCCAGCAGCACTGGACAGGGAGAGTTCTTC. It translates to CASSTGQGEFF.

This clonotype was seen at least ten times. The chain is built from TRBV12-3 or TRBV12-4 and TRBJ1-5; no clear D gene. The CDR3 covers 13 residues. Between the trimmed V and J ends, which lost 2 bases and 7 bases, there was a span of 9 bases. The CDR3 DNA is TGTGCCAGCAGTTTAACAGACATGCAGCCCCAGCATTTT. It translates to CASSLTDMQPQHF.

The V and J genes are TRBV5-1 and TRBJ1-6; D is unclear. The ends were cut back, 4 bases at V and 8 bases at J, with 16 bases in the middle. Germline V gives CDR1 SGHRS, CDR2 YFSETQ. This CDR3 is 15 amino acids long. CDR3 coding DNA: TGCGCCAGCAGCGCCTCGTCAGGAAAGGATTCACCCCTCCACTTT. Translating gives CASSASSGKDSPLHF.

This clonotype appeared many times. J is TRBJ1-1 and V is TRBV7-9, with D unresolved. There are 12 residues in the CDR3. Germline CDR1 reads SEHNR; CDR2 reads FQNEAQ (reference sequence). Trimming pared 1 base from V and 6 bases from J, leaving 6 bases between. The CDR3: CASSLVGSEAFF. DNA of the CDR3: TGTGCCAGCAGCTTAGTTGGCTCTGAAGCTTTCTTT.

To note about this clonotype: Just one base apart from a much larger clone, this may be a read error. The final CDR3 position lacks the conserved phenylalanine or tryptophan, pointing to a likely read error. The chain employs TRBV15 and TRBJ2-3; TRBD2 might be the D (5 bases). V lost 2 bases and J lost 5, with 11 bases in between. Germline V gene lookup returns CDR1 LNHNV and CDR2 YYDKDF (reference sequence). This CDR3 is built from 14 residues. This CDR3 is CATSRTGKRDTQYS. As DNA, the CDR3 is TGTGCCACCAGCAGAACGGGGAAGAGAGATACGCAGTATTCT.

This clonotype was picked up many times. The chain couples TRBV20-1 to TRBJ2-7, with TRBD2 matching 7 bases. The CDR3 covers 14 residues. Trimming took 6 bases from V and 3 from J; bases not matched to a gene: 11. CDR1 is DFQATT, CDR2 SNEGSKA, per germline (reference sequence). CDR3 coding DNA: TGCAGTGCCAACAGGAACGGGGGGTACTACGAGCAGTACTTC. It codes for CSANRNGGYYEQYF.

This clonotype was counted ten times or more. The V gene is TRBV5-1, the J gene TRBJ1-2; D is ambiguous. The CDR3 loop spans 11 amino acids. In germline, CDR1 is SGHRS, CDR2 YFSETQ. The germline V and J ends were trimmed by 5 bases and 7 bases, with 9 bases remaining between them. Here the CDR3 DNA reads TGCGCCAGCAGGGAGGTCGGTGGCTACACCTTC. This sequence encodes CASREVGGYTF.

This clonotype occurred many times. The chain couples TRBV5-5 to TRBJ1-2; 7 bases are shared with TRBD1. CDR1 and CDR2 (germline): SGHKS, YYEKEE (reference sequence). J gave up 2 bases and V 5 bases, and 12 bases lay outside the gene matches. The CDR3 has 16 amino acids. CDR3 protein: CASSLRTGEPNYGYTF. In DNA, the CDR3 is TGTGCCAGCAGTCTGCGGACAGGAGAGCCAAACTATGGCTACACCTTC. Full variable domain (outside the CDR3, taken from reference TRBV5-5 and TRBJ1-2): DAGVTQSPTHLIKTRGQQVTLRCSPISGHKSVSWYQQVLGQGPQFIFQYYEKEERGRGNFPDRFSARQFPNYSSELNVNALLLGDSALYLCASSLRTGEPNYGYTFGSGTRLTVV.

The table lists this clonotype with many counts. The chain employs TRBV5-1 and TRBJ1-2; TRBD1 might be the D (6 bases). Germline CDR1 is SGHRS and CDR2 is YFSETQ. Trimming pared 4 bases from V and 1 base from J, leaving 17 bases between. This CDR3 is built from 16 residues. The chain's CDR3 is CASSPQGPVINYGYTF. CDR3 DNA sequence: TGCGCCAGCAGCCCACAGGGCCCAGTAATTAACTATGGCTACACCTTC.

The sample holds many counts of this clonotype. The chain recombines TRBV20-1 with TRBJ2-7; D possibly uses TRBD1 or TRBD2 (5 bases each). The ends were cut back, 4 bases at V and 1 base at J, with 17 bases in the middle. This CDR3 has 15 residues. Germline CDR1 and CDR2: DFQATT and SNEGSKA (reference sequence). CDR3 region: CSATDSRGLSYEQYF. The CDR3 DNA reads as TGCAGTGCTACCGACTCGAGGGGCTTGTCCTACGAGCAGTACTTC.